This is a list of T cell receptor beta chains from one sample in a study of blood T cell repertoires in COVID-19. The assay was immunoSEQ multiplex PCR, and TCRdb's table has in-frame clones only and misses some. The sample lists some 180,000 clones; roughly 80% were seen once. Sequenced input: peripheral blood. The receptors derive from a man aged 50 to 59 who had recovered from COVID-19. Each CDR3 is given with its conserved first and last residue. Each record gives: D gene, J gene, clone size, V gene, CDR3 DNA, CDR3 protein. D genes are given only for firm matches. The size of a clone is reported for some rows only, either as once, few or many, or as a class for expanded clones.

d_gene: TRBD2
j_gene: TRBJ2-7
abundance: once
v_gene: TRBV28
CDR3nt: TGTGCCAGCAGCCTTAGACTAGCGGGAGGGTACGAGCAGTACTTC
CDR3aa: CASSLRLAGGYEQYF

d_gene: NA
j_gene: TRBJ2-7
abundance: NA
v_gene: TRBV7-6
CDR3nt: TGTGCCAGCAGCTTAGCGGGGACAAATCGTTACGAGCAGTACTTC
CDR3aa: CASSLAGTNRYEQYF

d_gene: TRBD2
j_gene: TRBJ2-3
abundance: NA
v_gene: TRBV6-1
CDR3nt: TGTGCCAGCAGTGGAGCGGGAGGCACAGATACGCAGTATTTT
CDR3aa: CASSGAGGTDTQYF

d_gene: NA
j_gene: TRBJ2-5
abundance: NA
v_gene: TRBV15
CDR3nt: TGTGCCACCAGCGGCAGGGATCCGCAAGAGACCCAGTACTTC
CDR3aa: CATSGRDPQETQYF

d_gene: TRBD1
j_gene: TRBJ2-2
abundance: NA
v_gene: TRBV3-1/TRBV3-2
CDR3nt: TGTGCCAGCAGCCATAACCGGCGGACAGGCCCAGGCGGGGAGCTGTTTTTT
CDR3aa: CASSHNRRTGPGGELFF

d_gene: TRBD1
j_gene: TRBJ2-7
abundance: NA
v_gene: TRBV4-3
CDR3nt: TGCGCCAGCAGCCATGGGGTGGGCGCGGACAGGGGGACCTACGAGCAGTACTTC
CDR3aa: CASSHGVGADRGTYEQYF

d_gene: TRBD2
j_gene: TRBJ2-3
abundance: few
v_gene: TRBV27
CDR3nt: TGTGCCAGCAGTTTAGAGGGTCTAGCGGGGGGGCTAGGCACAGATACGCAGTATTTT
CDR3aa: CASSLEGLAGGLGTDTQYF

d_gene: NA
j_gene: TRBJ2-1
abundance: NA
v_gene: TRBV5-1
CDR3nt: TGCGCCAGCCGCTGGGCGGAGGCCTACAATGAGCAGTTCTTC
CDR3aa: CASRWAEAYNEQFF

d_gene: TRBD2
j_gene: TRBJ2-5
abundance: NA
v_gene: TRBV5-1
CDR3nt: TGCGCCAGCAGCTTCGCACACGGGACTATTGCGGAGACCCAGTACTTC
CDR3aa: CASSFAHGTIAETQYF

d_gene: TRBD2
j_gene: TRBJ2-3
abundance: NA
v_gene: TRBV4-1
CDR3nt: TGCGCCAGCAGCCAAGACCTAAGCACTAGCGGGAGGGCGGATACGCAGTATTTT
CDR3aa: CASSQDLSTSGRADTQYF

d_gene: TRBD1
j_gene: TRBJ1-6
abundance: NA
v_gene: TRBV5-1
CDR3nt: TGCGCCAGCAGGGACAGGCGTATGGAGCCCCTCCACTTT
CDR3aa: CASRDRRMEPLHF

d_gene: NA
j_gene: TRBJ2-3
abundance: once
v_gene: TRBV7-9
CDR3nt: TGTGCCAGCAGCTCCGGAGAGGATACGCAGTATTTT
CDR3aa: CASSSGEDTQYF

d_gene: TRBD1
j_gene: TRBJ1-6
abundance: NA
v_gene: TRBV10-1
CDR3nt: TGCGCCAGCATTCGAGAGGCAGGGGGCGAGCGGTCACCCCTCCACTTT
CDR3aa: CASIREAGGERSPLHF

d_gene: NA
j_gene: TRBJ1-1
abundance: NA
v_gene: TRBV30
CDR3nt: TGTGCCTGGAGTACCGTTCGCCTCAGGGGCAACACTGAAGCTTTCTTT
CDR3aa: CAWSTVRLRGNTEAFF

d_gene: NA
j_gene: TRBJ1-4
abundance: NA
v_gene: TRBV30
CDR3nt: TGTGCCTGGAGTGCTAATGGTGAAAAACTGTTTTTT
CDR3aa: CAWSANGEKLFF

d_gene: NA
j_gene: TRBJ2-7
abundance: NA
v_gene: TRBV5-5
CDR3nt: TGTGCCAGCAGCTTCGGGGGGCCGCTCTACGAGCAGTACTTC
CDR3aa: CASSFGGPLYEQYF

d_gene: TRBD2
j_gene: TRBJ2-3
abundance: NA
v_gene: TRBV19
CDR3nt: TGTGCCAGTAGTGCCTGGACTAGCGGGAGGTCAGATACGCAGTATTTT
CDR3aa: CASSAWTSGRSDTQYF